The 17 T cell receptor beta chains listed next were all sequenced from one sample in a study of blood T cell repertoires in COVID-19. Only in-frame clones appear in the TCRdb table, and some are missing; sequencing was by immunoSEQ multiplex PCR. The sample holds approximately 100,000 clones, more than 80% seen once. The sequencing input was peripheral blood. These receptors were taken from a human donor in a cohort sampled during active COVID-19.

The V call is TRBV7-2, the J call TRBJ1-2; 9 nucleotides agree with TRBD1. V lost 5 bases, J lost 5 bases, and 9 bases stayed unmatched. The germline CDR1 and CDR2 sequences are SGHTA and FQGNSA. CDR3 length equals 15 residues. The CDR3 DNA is TGTGCCAGCAGCCCAGGCGGGACAGGGCAGTATGGCTACACCTTC. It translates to CASSPGGTGQYGYTF.

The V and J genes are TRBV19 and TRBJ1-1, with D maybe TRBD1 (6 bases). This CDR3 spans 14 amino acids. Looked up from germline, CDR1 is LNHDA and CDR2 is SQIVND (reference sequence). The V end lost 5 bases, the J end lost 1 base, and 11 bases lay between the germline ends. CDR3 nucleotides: TGTGCCAGTAGTTTCGGGACACCGAACACTGAAGCTTTCTTT. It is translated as CASSFGTPNTEAFF. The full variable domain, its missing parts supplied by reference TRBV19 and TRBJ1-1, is DGGITQSPKYLFRKEGQNVTLSCEQNLNHDAMYWYRQDPGQGLRLIYYSQIVNDFQKGDIAEGYSVSREKKESFPLTVTSAQKNPTAFYLCASSFGTPNTEAFFGQGTRLTVV.

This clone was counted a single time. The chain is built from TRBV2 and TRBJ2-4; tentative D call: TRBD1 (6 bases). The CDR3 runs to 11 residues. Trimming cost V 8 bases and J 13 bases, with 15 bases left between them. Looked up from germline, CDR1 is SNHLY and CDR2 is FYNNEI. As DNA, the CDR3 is TGTGCCAGCTCCCTGGGGGCGGAACAGTACTTC. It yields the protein CASSLGAEQYF. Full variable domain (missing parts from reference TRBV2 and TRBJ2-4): EPEVTQTPSHQVTQMGQEVILRCVPISNHLYFYWYRQILGQKVEFLVSFYNNEISEKSEIFDDQFSVERPDGSNFTLKIRSTKLEDSAMYFCASSLGAEQYFGAGTRLSVL.

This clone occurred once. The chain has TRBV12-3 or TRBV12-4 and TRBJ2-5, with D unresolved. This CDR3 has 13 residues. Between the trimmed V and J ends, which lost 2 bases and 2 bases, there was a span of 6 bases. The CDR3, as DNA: TGTGCCAGCAGTTTATACAGTCAAGAGACCCAGTACTTC. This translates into CASSLYSQETQYF.

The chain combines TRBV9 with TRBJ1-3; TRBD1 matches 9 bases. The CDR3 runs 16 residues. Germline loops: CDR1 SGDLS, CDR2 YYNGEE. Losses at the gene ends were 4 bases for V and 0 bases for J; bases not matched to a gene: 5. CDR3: CASSWGQGSSGNTIYF. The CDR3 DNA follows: TGTGCCAGCAGCTGGGGACAGGGAAGCTCTGGAAACACCATATATTTT.

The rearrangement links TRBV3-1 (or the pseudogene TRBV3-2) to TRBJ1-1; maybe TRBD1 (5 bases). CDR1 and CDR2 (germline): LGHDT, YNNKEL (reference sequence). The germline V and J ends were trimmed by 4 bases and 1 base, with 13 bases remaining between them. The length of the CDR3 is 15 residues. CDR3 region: CASSRARGQNTEAFF. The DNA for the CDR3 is TGTGCCAGCAGCCGGGCCCGAGGACAGAACACTGAAGCTTTCTTT.

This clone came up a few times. This CDR3 reads CASLRAPLFGYTF. In DNA form, the CDR3 reads TGTGCCAGCCTCAGGGCCCCCCTATTTGGCTACACCTTC. The chain links TRBV7-2 to TRBJ1-2, with D tentatively TRBD1 (5 bases). There are 13 residues in the CDR3. CDR1 and CDR2 (germline): SGHTA, FQGNSA. V was clipped by 8 bases and J by 7 bases, with 17 bases between them.

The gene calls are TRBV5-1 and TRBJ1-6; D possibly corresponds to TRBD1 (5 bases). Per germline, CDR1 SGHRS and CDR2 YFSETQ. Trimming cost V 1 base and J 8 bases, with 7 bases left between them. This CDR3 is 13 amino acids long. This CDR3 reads CASSLTTDSPLHF. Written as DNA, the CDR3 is TGCGCCAGCAGCTTGACGACAGATTCACCCCTCCACTTT.

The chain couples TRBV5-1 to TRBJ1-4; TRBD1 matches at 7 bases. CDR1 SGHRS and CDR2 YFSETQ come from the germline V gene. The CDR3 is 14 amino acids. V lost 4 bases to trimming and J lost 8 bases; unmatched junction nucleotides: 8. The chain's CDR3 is CASSPSRGDEKLFF. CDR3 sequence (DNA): TGCGCCAGCAGCCCAAGCAGGGGGGACGAAAAACTGTTTTTT.

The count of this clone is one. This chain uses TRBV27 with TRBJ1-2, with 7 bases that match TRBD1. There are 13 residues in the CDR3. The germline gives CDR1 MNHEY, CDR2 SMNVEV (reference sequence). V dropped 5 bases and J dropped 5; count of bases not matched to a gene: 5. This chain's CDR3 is CASSPGGWYGYTF. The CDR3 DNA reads TGTGCCAGCAGTCCAGGGGGGTGGTATGGCTACACCTTC.

CDR3 region: CASSLTRGTEAFF. The CDR3 DNA sequence: TGTGCCAGCAGCTTAACCCGGGGAACTGAAGCTTTCTTT. The genes are TRBV7-9 and TRBJ1-1; D ambiguous. The germline V gene has CDR1 SEHNR and CDR2 FQNEAQ (reference sequence). The V and J ends lost 2 bases and 5 bases respectively, with 9 bases between them. The CDR3 contains 13 residues.

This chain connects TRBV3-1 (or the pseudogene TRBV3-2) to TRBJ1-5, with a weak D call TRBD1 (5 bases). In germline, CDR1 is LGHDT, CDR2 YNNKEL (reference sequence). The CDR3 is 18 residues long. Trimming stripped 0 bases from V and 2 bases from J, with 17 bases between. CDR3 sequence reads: CASSQDPRGREGNQPQHF. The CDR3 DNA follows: TGTGCCAGCAGCCAAGACCCCCGGGGCAGGGAGGGCAATCAGCCCCAGCATTTT.

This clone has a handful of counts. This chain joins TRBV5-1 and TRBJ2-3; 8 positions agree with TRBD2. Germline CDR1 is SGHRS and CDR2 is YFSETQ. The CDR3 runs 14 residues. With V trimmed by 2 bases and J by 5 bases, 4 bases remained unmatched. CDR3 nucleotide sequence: TGCGCCAGCAGCTTACGGGAGGGGGGAGATACGCAGTATTTT. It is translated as CASSLREGGDTQYF. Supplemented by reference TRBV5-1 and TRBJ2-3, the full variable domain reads KAGVTQTPRYLIKTRGQQVTLSCSPISGHRSVSWYQQTPGQGLQFLFEYFSETQRNKGNFPGRFSGRQFSNSRSEMNVSTLELGDSALYLCASSLREGGDTQYFGPGTRLTVL.

This chain's CDR3 is CASSLGSGGSGYTF. The CDR3, as DNA: TGTGCCAGCAGCTTAGGTTCAGGGGGTAGCGGCTACACCTTC. The chain employs TRBV11-2 and TRBJ1-2, with 7 bases that match TRBD1. Unmatched junction bases numbered 7, after V lost 1 base and J lost 8 bases. The germline V gene encodes CDR1 SGHAT and CDR2 FQNNGV. This CDR3 comprises 14 residues.

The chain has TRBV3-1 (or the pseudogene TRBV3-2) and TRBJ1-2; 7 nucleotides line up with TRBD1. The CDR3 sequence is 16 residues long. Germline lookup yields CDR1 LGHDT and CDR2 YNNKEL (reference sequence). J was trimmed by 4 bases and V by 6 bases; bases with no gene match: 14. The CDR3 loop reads CASSQFPGQPVYGYTF. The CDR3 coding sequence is TGTGCCAGCAGTCAATTCCCGGGACAGCCAGTCTATGGCTACACCTTC.

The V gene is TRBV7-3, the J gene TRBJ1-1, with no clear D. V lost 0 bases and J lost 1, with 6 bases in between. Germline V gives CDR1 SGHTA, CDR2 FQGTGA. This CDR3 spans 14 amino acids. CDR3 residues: CASSLTAGNTEAFF. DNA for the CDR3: TGTGCCAGCAGCTTAACGGCGGGGAACACTGAAGCTTTCTTT.

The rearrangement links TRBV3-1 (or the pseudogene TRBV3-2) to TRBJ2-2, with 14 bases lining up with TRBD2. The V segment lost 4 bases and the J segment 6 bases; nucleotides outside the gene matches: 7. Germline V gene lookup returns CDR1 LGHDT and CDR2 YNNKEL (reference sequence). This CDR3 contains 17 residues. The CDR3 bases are TGTGCCAGCAGCCCGACTAGCGGGGGGGCCGTGGCCGGGGAGCTGTTTTTT. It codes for CASSPTSGGAVAGELFF.